This TCR beta chain was captured in a study of STAT5B mutations in CD4+ large granular lymphocyte leukemia. General study findings and limits: No patients shared main leukemic clonotypes, though about 26% appeared at low frequency elsewhere. Without putative leukemic clones, patient CD4-sorted repertoires remained more clonal than healthy CD4+ repertoires.

Repertoires were generated with immunoSEQ multiplex PCR, while TCRdb's copy carries only in-frame clones and drops some. The sample lists some 35,000 clones, 69% occurring once. This clone occurred once. Its antigen is not identified. Buffy coats from healthy blood donors served as controls. The TCR comes from a human donor in good health. Sequencing used CD4+ T cells from blood buffy coats.

The CDR3 nucleotides read TGTGCCAGCAGCTTGGGACCATCCACCGGGGAGCTGTTTTTT. This sequence encodes CASSLGPSTGELFF. V is TRBV7-9 and J is TRBJ2-2, with D possibly being TRBD1 or TRBD2 (5 bases each). Germline V gene data show CDR1 as SEHNR and CDR2 as FQNEAQ (reference sequence). Trimming pared 3 bases from V and 4 bases from J, leaving 9 bases between. This CDR3 region has 14 residues.